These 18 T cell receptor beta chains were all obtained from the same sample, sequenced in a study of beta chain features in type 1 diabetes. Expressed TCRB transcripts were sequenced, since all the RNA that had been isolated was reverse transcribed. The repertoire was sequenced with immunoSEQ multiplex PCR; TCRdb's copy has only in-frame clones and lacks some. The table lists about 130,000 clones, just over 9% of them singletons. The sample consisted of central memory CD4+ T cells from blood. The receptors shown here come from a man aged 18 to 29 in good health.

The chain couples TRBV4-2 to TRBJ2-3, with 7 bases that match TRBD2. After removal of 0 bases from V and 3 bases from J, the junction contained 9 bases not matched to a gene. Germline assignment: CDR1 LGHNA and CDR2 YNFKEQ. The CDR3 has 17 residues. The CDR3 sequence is CASSQDFPGGGTDTQYF. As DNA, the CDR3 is TGTGCCAGCAGCCAAGATTTCCCGGGGGGAGGAACAGATACGCAGTATTTT.

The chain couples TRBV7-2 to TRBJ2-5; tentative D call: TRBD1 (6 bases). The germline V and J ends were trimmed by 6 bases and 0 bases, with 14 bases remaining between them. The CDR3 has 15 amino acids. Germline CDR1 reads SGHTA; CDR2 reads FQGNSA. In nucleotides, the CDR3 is TGTGCCAGCAGGAGGGACATGTGGTACCAAGAGACCCAGTACTTC. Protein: CASRRDMWYQETQYF.

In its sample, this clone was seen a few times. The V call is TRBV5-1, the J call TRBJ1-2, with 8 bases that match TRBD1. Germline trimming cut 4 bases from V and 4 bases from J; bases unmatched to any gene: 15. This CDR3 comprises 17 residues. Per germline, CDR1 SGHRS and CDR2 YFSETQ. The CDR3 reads CASSPDPDRAFSYGYTF. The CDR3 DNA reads TGCGCCAGCAGCCCCGACCCGGACAGGGCTTTTTCCTATGGCTACACCTTC. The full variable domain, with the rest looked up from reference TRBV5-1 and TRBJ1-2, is KAGVTQTPRYLIKTRGQQVTLSCSPISGHRSVSWYQQTPGQGLQFLFEYFSETQRNKGNFPGRFSGRQFSNSRSEMNVSTLELGDSALYLCASSPDPDRAFSYGYTFGSGTRLTVV.

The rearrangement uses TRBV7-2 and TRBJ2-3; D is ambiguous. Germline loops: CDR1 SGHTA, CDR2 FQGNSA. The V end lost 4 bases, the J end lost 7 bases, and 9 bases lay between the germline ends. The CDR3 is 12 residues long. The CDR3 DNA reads TGTGCCAGCAGCTCCGGTTCGTATACGCAGTATTTT. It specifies CASSSGSYTQYF.

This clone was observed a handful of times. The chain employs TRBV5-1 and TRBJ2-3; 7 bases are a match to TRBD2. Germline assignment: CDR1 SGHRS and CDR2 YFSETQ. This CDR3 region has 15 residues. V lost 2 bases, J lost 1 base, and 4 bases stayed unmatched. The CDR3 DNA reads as TGCGCCAGCAGCTTCATGGCGGGGGGCACAGATACGCAGTATTTT. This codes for CASSFMAGGTDTQYF.

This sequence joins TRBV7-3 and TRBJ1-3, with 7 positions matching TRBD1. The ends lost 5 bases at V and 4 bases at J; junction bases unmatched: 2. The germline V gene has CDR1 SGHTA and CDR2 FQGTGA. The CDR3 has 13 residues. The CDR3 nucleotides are TGTGCCAGCAGCGCGGGACAGGGAAACACCATATATTTT. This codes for CASSAGQGNTIYF.

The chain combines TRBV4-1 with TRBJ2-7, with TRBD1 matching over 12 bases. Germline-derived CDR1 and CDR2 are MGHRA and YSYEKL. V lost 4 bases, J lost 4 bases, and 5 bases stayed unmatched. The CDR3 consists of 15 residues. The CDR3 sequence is CASSPGQGALYEQYF. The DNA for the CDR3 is TGCGCCAGCAGCCCGGGACAGGGGGCTTTATACGAGCAGTACTTC.

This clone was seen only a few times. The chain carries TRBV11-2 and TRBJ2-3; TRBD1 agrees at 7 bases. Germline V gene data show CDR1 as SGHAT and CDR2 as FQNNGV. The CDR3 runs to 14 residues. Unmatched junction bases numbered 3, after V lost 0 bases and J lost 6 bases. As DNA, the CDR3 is TGTGCCAGCAGCTTAGAAGGGGGCATGGATACGCAGTATTTT. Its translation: CASSLEGGMDTQYF.

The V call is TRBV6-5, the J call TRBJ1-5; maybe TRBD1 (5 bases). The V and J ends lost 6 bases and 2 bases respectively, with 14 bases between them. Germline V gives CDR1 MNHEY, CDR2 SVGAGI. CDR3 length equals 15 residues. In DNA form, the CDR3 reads TGTGCCAGCAGCCGTCAGGGAGGTGGCAATCAGCCCCAGCATTTT. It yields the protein CASSRQGGGNQPQHF.

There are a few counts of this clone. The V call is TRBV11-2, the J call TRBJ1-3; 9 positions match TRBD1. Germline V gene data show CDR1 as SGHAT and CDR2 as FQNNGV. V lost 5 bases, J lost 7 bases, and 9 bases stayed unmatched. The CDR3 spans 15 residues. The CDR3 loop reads CASSKGTGSRNTIYF. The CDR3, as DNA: TGTGCCAGCAGCAAAGGGACAGGGAGTCGGAACACCATATATTTT. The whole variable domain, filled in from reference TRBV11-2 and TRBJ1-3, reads EAGVAQSPRYKIIEKRQSVAFWCNPISGHATLYWYQQILGQGPKLLIQFQNNGVVDDSQLPKDRFSAERLKGVDSTLKIQPAKLEDSAVYLCASSKGTGSRNTIYFGEGSWLTVV.

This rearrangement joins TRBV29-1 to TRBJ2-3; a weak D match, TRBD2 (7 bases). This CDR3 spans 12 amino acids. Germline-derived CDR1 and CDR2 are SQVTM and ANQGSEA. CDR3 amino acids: CSGGGRTDTQYF. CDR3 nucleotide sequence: TGCAGTGGGGGGGGGCGCACAGATACGCAGTATTTT.

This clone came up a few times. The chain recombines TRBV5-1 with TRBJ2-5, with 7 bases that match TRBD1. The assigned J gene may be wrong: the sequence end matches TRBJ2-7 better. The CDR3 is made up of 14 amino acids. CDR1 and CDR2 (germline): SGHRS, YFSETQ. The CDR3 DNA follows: TGCGCCAGCAGCCCTGACAGGGTCCCCCACGAGCAGTACTTC. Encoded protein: CASSPDRVPHEQYF.

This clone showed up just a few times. CDR3 region: CASSQGQGDGGGELFF. In DNA, the CDR3 is TGCGCCAGCAGCCAAGGACAGGGGGACGGAGGCGGGGAGCTGTTTTTT. The rearrangement joins TRBV4-3 to TRBJ2-2; 9 bases match TRBD1. CDR3 size: 16 residues. The V gene end was trimmed by 1 base and the J gene end by 7 bases; junction bases not matched to a gene: 7. CDR1 and CDR2 (germline): LGHNA, YSLEER.

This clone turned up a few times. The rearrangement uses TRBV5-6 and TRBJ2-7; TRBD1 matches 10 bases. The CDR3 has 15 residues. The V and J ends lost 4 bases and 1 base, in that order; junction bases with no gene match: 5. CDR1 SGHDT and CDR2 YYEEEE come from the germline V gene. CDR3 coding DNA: TGTGCCAGCAGCGGCGGGACAGGGGTATCCTACGAGCAGTACTTC. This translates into CASSGGTGVSYEQYF. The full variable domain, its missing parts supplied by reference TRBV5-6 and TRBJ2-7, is DAGVTQSPTHLIKTRGQQVTLRCSPKSGHDTVSWYQQALGQGPQFIFQYYEEEERQRGNFPDRFSGHQFPNYSSELNVNALLLGDSALYLCASSGGTGVSYEQYFGPGTRLTVT.

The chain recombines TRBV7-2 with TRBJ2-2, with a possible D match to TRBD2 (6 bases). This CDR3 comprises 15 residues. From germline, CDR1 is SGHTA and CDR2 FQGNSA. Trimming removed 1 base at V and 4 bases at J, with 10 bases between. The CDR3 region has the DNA TGTGCCAGCAGCTTAGATCTGGGGGGCACCGGGGAGCTGTTTTTT. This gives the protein CASSLDLGGTGELFF. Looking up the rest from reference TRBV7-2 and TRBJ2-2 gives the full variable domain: GAGVSQSPSNKVTEKGKDVELRCDPISGHTALYWYRQSLGQGLEFLIYFQGNSAPDKSGLPSDRFSAERTGGSVSTLTIQRTQQEDSAVYLCASSLDLGGTGELFFGEGSRLTVL.

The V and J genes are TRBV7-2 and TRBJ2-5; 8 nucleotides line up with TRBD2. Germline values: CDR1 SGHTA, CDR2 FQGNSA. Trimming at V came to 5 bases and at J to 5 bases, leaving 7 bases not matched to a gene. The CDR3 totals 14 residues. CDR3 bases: TGTGCCAGCAGCCAACTAGCGGCGTCGGAGACCCAGTACTTC. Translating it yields CASSQLAASETQYF.

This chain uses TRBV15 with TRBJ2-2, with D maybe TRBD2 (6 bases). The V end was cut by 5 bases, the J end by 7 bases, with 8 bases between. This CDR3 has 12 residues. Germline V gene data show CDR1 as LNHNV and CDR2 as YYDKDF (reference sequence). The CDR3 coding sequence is TGTGCCACCAGCGGGGGGAGCGGGGAGCTGTTTTTT. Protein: CATSGGSGELFF.

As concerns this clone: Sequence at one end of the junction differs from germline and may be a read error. Written as DNA, the CDR3 is TGCAGTGCTAGAGATTTTAGACGGGTCTTT. It is translated as CSARDFRRVF. The chain combines TRBV20-1 with TRBJ1-1; D gene uncertain. The CDR3 loop spans 10 amino acids. Germline loops: CDR1 DFQATT, CDR2 SNEGSKA (reference sequence).